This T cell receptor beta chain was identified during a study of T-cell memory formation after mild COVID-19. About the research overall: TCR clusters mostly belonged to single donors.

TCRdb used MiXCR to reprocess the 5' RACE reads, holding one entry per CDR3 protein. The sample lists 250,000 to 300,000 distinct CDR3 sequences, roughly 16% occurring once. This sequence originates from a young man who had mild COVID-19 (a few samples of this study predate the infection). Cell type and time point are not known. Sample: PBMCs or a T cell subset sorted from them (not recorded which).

The DNA for the CDR3 is TGTGCCAGCAGTTTGACTCCCAATGGCCCCAATGAGCAGTTCTTC. It encodes CASSLTPNGPNEQFF. The gene calls are TRBV12-3 or TRBV12-4 and TRBJ2-1; D not resolved. V dropped 3 bases and J dropped 6 bases, with 15 bases sitting between them. This CDR3 contains 15 residues.